Listed below are T cell receptor beta chains from one sample, sequenced in a study of blood T cells in healthy people across ages. TCRdb re-derived calls from the 5' RACE reads in MiXCR, one entry per CDR3 protein. The table shows some 710,000 distinct CDR3 sequences, with 35% to 60% occurring only once. The sequenced sample consisted of blood. The origin of the receptors is an elderly man in good health. The CDR3 runs from the conserved cysteine through the conserved F or W. Fields, in order: V gene, J gene, D gene, clone size, CDR3 protein, CDR3 DNA. D genes are given only for firm matches. Size values are once, few and many counts, or a class for expanded clones, and some rows have none.

V gene: TRBV24-1; J gene: TRBJ2-1; D gene: NA; clone size: NA; CDR3 protein: CATSDRSAGTYYNEQFF; CDR3 DNA: TGTGCCACCAGTGATCGCTCTGCCGGGACCTACTACAATGAGCAGTTCTTC
V gene: TRBV5-8; J gene: TRBJ2-1; D gene: TRBD1; clone size: NA; CDR3 protein: CASSPTTGGYSDEQFF; CDR3 DNA: TGTGCCAGCAGCCCGACGACAGGGGGCTATTCGGATGAGCAGTTCTTC
V gene: TRBV15; J gene: TRBJ2-5; D gene: TRBD1; clone size: NA; CDR3 protein: CAEDRVETQYF; CDR3 DNA: TGTGCGGAGGACAGGGTTGAGACCCAGTACTTC
V gene: TRBV29-1; J gene: TRBJ2-7; D gene: TRBD2; clone size: NA; CDR3 protein: CSVVAGVYEQYF; CDR3 DNA: TGCAGCGTTGTAGCGGGAGTATACGAGCAGTACTTC
V gene: TRBV27; J gene: TRBJ1-2; D gene: TRBD1; clone size: NA; CDR3 protein: CASSPLTGSGYTF; CDR3 DNA: TGTGCCAGCAGCCCATTGACAGGGAGTGGCTACACCTTC
V gene: TRBV20-1; J gene: TRBJ2-3; D gene: NA; clone size: few; CDR3 protein: CSAGAGQADTQYF; CDR3 DNA: TGCAGTGCTGGGGCGGGGCAAGCAGATACGCAGTATTTT
V gene: TRBV4-3; J gene: TRBJ2-5; D gene: NA; clone size: NA; CDR3 protein: CASSQDSRLAGETQYF; CDR3 DNA: TGCGCCAGCAGCCAAGATTCAAGGCTAGCAGGGGAGACCCAGTACTTC
V gene: TRBV29-1; J gene: TRBJ2-5; D gene: TRBD1; clone size: few; CDR3 protein: CSVKGDSGQETQYF; CDR3 DNA: TGCAGCGTTAAGGGGGACAGTGGACAAGAGACCCAGTACTTC
V gene: TRBV7-6; J gene: TRBJ2-1; D gene: TRBD2; clone size: few; CDR3 protein: CASSLALPTSGSNEQFF; CDR3 DNA: TGTGCCAGCAGCTTAGCGCTTCCGACTAGCGGTTCCAATGAGCAGTTCTTC
V gene: TRBV7-2; J gene: TRBJ2-5; D gene: NA; clone size: NA; CDR3 protein: CASSPTSAQETQYF; CDR3 DNA: TGTGCCAGCAGCCCAACGAGCGCACAAGAGACCCAGTACTTC
V gene: TRBV7-2; J gene: TRBJ1-5; D gene: NA; clone size: once; CDR3 protein: CASSLKLGVYSNQPQHF; CDR3 DNA: TGTGCCAGCAGCTTAAAACTGGGGGTTTATAGCAATCAGCCCCAGCATTTT
V gene: TRBV18; J gene: TRBJ1-6; D gene: NA; clone size: NA; CDR3 protein: CASSPQRSNNSPLHF; CDR3 DNA: TGCGCCAGCTCCCCTCAACGGTCCAATAATTCACCCCTCCACTTT
V gene: TRBV3-1; J gene: TRBJ2-3; D gene: TRBD2; clone size: NA; CDR3 protein: CASSRTSGATDTQYF; CDR3 DNA: TGTGCCAGCAGCCGGACTAGCGGAGCGACAGATACGCAGTATTTT
V gene: TRBV12-3/TRBV12-4; J gene: TRBJ2-5; D gene: TRBD1; clone size: few; CDR3 protein: CASRTETGAGETQYF; CDR3 DNA: TGTGCCAGCAGGACCGAGACAGGGGCCGGGGAGACCCAGTACTTC
V gene: TRBV2; J gene: TRBJ2-7; D gene: TRBD1; clone size: NA; CDR3 protein: CASRGDRSSTYEQYF; CDR3 DNA: TGTGCCAGCAGGGGGGACAGGTCAAGTACCTACGAGCAGTACTTC
V gene: TRBV29-1; J gene: TRBJ2-5; D gene: TRBD2; clone size: many; CDR3 protein: CSVETAGEGETQYF; CDR3 DNA: TGCAGCGTTGAAACCGCGGGAGAAGGGGAGACCCAGTACTTC
V gene: TRBV19; J gene: TRBJ2-1; D gene: TRBD2; clone size: NA; CDR3 protein: CASSSGEGRYNEQFF; CDR3 DNA: TGTGCCAGTAGTTCGGGGGAGGGCCGCTACAATGAGCAGTTCTTC
V gene: TRBV4-1; J gene: TRBJ2-5; D gene: TRBD2; clone size: NA; CDR3 protein: CASSQDRAGGPKETQYF; CDR3 DNA: TGCGCCAGCAGCCAAGACCGAGCGGGAGGGCCGAAAGAGACCCAGTACTTC
V gene: TRBV2; J gene: TRBJ2-7; D gene: NA; clone size: NA; CDR3 protein: CACGQFNTDEQYF; CDR3 DNA: TGTGCCTGCGGGCAGTTTAATACCGACGAGCAGTACTTC
V gene: TRBV4-1; J gene: TRBJ2-1; D gene: NA; clone size: NA; CDR3 protein: CASSQDGRYRSYNEQFF; CDR3 DNA: TGCGCCAGCAGCCAAGATGGCAGGTATCGCTCCTACAATGAGCAGTTCTTC
V gene: TRBV7-2; J gene: TRBJ1-1; D gene: TRBD1; clone size: many; CDR3 protein: CASSLTGDTEAFF; CDR3 DNA: TGTGCCAGCAGTCTTACAGGGGACACTGAAGCTTTCTTT
V gene: TRBV7-3; J gene: TRBJ2-1; D gene: NA; clone size: few; CDR3 protein: CASSPSRGSYNEQFF; CDR3 DNA: TGCGCCAGCAGTCCTTCCAGGGGCTCCTACAATGAGCAGTTCTTC
V gene: TRBV7-2; J gene: TRBJ2-5; D gene: NA; clone size: few; CDR3 protein: CASSRSVGGLSETQYF; CDR3 DNA: TGTGCCAGCAGCCGGTCGGTGGGGGGGCTGAGTGAGACCCAGTACTTC
V gene: TRBV15; J gene: TRBJ1-1; D gene: NA; clone size: NA; CDR3 protein: CATSSGRGTEAFF; CDR3 DNA: TGTGCCACCAGCAGCGGGCGGGGAACTGAAGCTTTCTTT
V gene: TRBV20-1; J gene: TRBJ2-2; D gene: TRBD2; clone size: NA; CDR3 protein: CSARDPGRESANTGELFF; CDR3 DNA: TGCAGTGCTAGAGATCCGGGGCGGGAGAGCGCGAACACCGGGGAGCTGTTTTTT
V gene: TRBV7-2; J gene: TRBJ2-7; D gene: TRBD1; clone size: few; CDR3 protein: CASSSAGTAMVYEQYF; CDR3 DNA: TGTGCCAGCAGCTCAGCAGGGACAGCAATGGTCTACGAGCAGTACTTC
V gene: TRBV20-1; J gene: TRBJ2-7; D gene: TRBD2; clone size: many; CDR3 protein: CSAQGLAGSYEQYF; CDR3 DNA: TGCAGTGCCCAAGGGCTAGCGGGAAGCTACGAGCAGTACTTC
V gene: TRBV7-2; J gene: TRBJ2-3; D gene: TRBD1; clone size: NA; CDR3 protein: CASSLAHGTGLDTQYF; CDR3 DNA: TGTGCCAGCAGCTTAGCGCACGGGACAGGGTTAGATACGCAGTATTTT
V gene: TRBV11-2; J gene: TRBJ2-3; D gene: TRBD2; clone size: NA; CDR3 protein: CASSRRGTGRKADTQYF; CDR3 DNA: TGTGCCAGCAGCCGAAGGGGCACCGGGAGGAAGGCAGATACGCAGTATTTT
V gene: TRBV7-2; J gene: TRBJ2-1; D gene: TRBD1; clone size: NA; CDR3 protein: CASSFTGTGVYNEQFF; CDR3 DNA: TGTGCCAGCAGTTTTACCGGGACAGGGGTATACAATGAGCAGTTCTTC
V gene: TRBV7-2; J gene: TRBJ2-7; D gene: NA; clone size: NA; CDR3 protein: CASSRNTGAATYEQYF; CDR3 DNA: TGTGCCAGCAGCCGAAACACTGGGGCAGCAACCTACGAGCAGTACTTC
V gene: TRBV29-1; J gene: TRBJ2-5; D gene: NA; clone size: NA; CDR3 protein: CSVEKSEYLYNEQYF; CDR3 DNA: TGCAGCGTTGAAAAGAGCGAGTATCTGTACAATGAGCAGTACTTC
V gene: TRBV27; J gene: TRBJ1-6; D gene: TRBD1; clone size: many; CDR3 protein: CASRTGVYNSPLHF; CDR3 DNA: TGTGCCAGCAGAACAGGGGTCTATAATTCACCCCTCCACTTT